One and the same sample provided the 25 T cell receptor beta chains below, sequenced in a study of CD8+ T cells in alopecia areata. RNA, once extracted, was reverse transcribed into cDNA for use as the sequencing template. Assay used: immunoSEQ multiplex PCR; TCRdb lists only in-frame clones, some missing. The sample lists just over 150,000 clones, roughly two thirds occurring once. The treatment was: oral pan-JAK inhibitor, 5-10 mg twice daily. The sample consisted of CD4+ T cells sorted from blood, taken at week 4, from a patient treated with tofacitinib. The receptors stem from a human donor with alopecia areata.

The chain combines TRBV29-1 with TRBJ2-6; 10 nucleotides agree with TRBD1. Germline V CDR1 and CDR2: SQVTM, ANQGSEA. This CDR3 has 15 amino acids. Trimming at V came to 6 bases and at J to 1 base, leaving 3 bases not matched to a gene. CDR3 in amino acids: CSVGQGSSGANVLTF. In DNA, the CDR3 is TGCAGCGTGGGACAGGGGAGTTCTGGGGCCAACGTCCTGACTTTC.

This CDR3 reads CAWIAGPANTGELFF. The CDR3 nucleotides read TGTGCCTGGATAGCAGGGCCGGCGAACACCGGGGAGCTGTTTTTT. V usage is TRBV30 and J usage is TRBJ2-2; TRBD1 might be the D (5 bases). The CDR3 is 15 amino acids. V lost 4 bases, J lost 0 bases, and 12 bases lay in between. The V gene's germline CDR1 is GTSNPN and CDR2 SVGIG (reference sequence).

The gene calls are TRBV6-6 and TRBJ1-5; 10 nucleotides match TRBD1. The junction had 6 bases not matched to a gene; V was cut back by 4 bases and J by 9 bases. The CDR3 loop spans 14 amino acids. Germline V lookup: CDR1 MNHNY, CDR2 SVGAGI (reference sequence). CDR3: CASSSRDRGRPQHF. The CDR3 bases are TGTGCCAGCAGTTCCCGGGACAGGGGAAGGCCCCAGCATTTT.

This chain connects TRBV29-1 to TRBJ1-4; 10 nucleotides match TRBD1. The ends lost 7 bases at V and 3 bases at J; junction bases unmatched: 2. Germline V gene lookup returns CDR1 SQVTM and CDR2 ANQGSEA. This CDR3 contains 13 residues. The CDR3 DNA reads TGCAGCGCTGGGACAGGGGCTAATGAAAAACTGTTTTTT. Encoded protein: CSAGTGANEKLFF.

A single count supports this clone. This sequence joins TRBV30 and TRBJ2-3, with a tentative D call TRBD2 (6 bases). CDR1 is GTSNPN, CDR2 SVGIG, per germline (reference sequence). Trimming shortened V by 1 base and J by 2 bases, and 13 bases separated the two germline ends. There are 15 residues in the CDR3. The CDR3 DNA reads TGTGCCTGGAGTGCCCCGGGGGACCCCACAGATACGCAGTATTTT. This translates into CAWSAPGDPTDTQYF.

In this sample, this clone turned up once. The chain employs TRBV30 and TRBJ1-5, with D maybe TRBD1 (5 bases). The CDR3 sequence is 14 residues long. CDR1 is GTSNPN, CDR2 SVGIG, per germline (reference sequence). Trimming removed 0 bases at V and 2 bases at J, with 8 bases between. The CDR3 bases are TGTGCCTGGAGTGTCAGGGCCCGCAATCAGCCCCAGCATTTT. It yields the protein CAWSVRARNQPQHF.

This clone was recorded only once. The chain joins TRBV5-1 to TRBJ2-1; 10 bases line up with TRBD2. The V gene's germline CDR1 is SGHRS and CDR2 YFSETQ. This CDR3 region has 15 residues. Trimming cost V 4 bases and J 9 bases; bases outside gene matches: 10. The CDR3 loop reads CASSPDSGGLSEQFF. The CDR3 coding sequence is TGCGCCAGCAGCCCCGATAGCGGGGGGCTAAGTGAGCAGTTCTTC.

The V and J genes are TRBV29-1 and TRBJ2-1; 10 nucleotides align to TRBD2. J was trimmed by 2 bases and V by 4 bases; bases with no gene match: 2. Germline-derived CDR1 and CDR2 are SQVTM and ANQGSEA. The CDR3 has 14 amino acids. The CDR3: CSVASGGAYNEQFF. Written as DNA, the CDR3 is TGCAGCGTTGCCAGCGGGGGGGCCTACAATGAGCAGTTCTTC.

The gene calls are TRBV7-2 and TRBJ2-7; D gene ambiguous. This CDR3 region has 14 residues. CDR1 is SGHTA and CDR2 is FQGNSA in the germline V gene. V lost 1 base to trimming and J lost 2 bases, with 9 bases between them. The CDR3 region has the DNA TGTGCCAGCAGCTTAGGGGTCCGGGCCTACGAGCAGTACTTC. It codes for CASSLGVRAYEQYF.

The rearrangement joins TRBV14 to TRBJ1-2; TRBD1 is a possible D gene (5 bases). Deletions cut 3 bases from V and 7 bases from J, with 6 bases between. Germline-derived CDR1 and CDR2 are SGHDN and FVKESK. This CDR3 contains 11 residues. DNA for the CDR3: TGTGCCAGCAGCCATAGGGGTGGCTACACCTTC. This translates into CASSHRGGYTF.

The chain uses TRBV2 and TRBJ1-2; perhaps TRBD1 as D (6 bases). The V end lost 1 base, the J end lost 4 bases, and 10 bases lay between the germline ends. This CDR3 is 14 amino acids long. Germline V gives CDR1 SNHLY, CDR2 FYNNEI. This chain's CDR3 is CASSEDQGPYGYTF. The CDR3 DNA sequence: TGTGCCAGCAGTGAAGATCAGGGGCCCTATGGCTACACCTTC.

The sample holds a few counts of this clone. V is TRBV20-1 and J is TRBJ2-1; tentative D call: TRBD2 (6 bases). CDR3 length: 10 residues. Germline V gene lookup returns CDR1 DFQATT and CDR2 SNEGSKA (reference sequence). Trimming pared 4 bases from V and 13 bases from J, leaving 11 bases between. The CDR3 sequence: CSAMRGPQFF. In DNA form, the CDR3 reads TGCAGTGCTATGCGGGGCCCCCAGTTCTTC.

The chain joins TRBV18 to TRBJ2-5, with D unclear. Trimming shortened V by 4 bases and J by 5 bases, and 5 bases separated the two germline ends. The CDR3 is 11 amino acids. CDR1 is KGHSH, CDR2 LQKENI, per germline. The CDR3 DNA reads TGTGCCAGCTCACGCTTGGAGACCCAGTACTTC. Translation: CASSRLETQYF.

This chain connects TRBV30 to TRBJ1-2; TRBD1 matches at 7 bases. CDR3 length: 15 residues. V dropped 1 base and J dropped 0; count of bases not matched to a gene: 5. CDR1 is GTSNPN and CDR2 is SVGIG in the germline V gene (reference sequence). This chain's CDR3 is CAWSARDRANYGYTF. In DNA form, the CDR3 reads TGTGCCTGGAGTGCCCGGGACAGAGCTAACTATGGCTACACCTTC.

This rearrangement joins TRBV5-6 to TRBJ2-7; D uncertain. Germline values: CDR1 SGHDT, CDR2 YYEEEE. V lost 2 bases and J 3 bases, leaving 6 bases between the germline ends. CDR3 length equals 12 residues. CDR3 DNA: TGTGCCAGCAGCTTAATATTCTACGAGCAGTACTTC. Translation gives CASSLIFYEQYF.

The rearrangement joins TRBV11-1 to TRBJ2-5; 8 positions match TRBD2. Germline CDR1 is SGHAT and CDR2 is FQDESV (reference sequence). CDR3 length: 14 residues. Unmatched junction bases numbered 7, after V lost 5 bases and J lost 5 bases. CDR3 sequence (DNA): TGTGCCAGCAGCGGCACTAGCGGATCGGAGACCCAGTACTTC. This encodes CASSGTSGSETQYF.

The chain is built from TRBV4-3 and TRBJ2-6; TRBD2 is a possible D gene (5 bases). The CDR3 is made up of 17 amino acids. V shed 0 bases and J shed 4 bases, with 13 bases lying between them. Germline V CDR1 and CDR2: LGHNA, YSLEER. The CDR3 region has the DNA TGCGCCAGCAGCCAAGATCAGGCCCGGGGAGGGGCCAACGTCCTGACTTTC. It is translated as CASSQDQARGGANVLTF.

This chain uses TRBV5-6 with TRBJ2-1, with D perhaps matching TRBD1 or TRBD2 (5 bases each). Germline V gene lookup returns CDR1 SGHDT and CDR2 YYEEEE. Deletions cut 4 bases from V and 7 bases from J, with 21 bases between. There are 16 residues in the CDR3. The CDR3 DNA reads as TGTGCCAGCAGCCCCCAGGCCGCAGGAGAGGGGAATGAGCAGTTCTTC. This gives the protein CASSPQAAGEGNEQFF.

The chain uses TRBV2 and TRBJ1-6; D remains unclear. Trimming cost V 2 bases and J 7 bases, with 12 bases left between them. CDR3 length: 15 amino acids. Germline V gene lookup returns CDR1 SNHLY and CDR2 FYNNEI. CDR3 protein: CASSESAAWNSPLHF. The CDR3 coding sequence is TGTGCCAGCAGTGAATCCGCGGCCTGGAATTCACCCCTCCACTTT.

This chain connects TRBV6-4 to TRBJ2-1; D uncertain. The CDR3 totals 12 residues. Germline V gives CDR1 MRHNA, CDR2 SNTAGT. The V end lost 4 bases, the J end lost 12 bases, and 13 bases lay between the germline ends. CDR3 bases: TGTGCCAGCAGTGGCCGACACGGCGGGCAGTTCTTC. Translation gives CASSGRHGGQFF.

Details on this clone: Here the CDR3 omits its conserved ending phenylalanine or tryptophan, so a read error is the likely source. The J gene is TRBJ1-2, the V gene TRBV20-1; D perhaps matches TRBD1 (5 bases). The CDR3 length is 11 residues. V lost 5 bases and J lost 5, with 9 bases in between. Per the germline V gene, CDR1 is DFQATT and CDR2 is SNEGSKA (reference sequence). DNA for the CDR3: TGCAGTGCTGGGGGATTTTATGGCTACACCCTC. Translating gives CSAGGFYGYTL.

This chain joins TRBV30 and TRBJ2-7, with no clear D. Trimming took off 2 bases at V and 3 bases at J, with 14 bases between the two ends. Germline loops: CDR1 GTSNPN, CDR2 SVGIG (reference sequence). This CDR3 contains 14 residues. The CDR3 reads CAWSRPEEGYEQYF. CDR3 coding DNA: TGTGCCTGGAGTAGGCCAGAAGAAGGCTACGAGCAGTACTTC. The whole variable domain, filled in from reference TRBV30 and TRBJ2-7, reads SQTIHQWPATLVQPVGSPLSLECTVEGTSNPNLYWYRQAAGRGLQLLFYSVGIGQISSEVPQNLSASRPQDRQFILSSKKLLLSDSGFYLCAWSRPEEGYEQYFGPGTRLTVT.

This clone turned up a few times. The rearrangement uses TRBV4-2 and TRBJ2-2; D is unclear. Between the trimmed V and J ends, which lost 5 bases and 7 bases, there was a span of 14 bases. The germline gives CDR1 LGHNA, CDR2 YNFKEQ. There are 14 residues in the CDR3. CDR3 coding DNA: TGTGCCAGCAGCTTCGGGCTTTGGGACGGGGAGCTGTTTTTT. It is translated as CASSFGLWDGELFF.

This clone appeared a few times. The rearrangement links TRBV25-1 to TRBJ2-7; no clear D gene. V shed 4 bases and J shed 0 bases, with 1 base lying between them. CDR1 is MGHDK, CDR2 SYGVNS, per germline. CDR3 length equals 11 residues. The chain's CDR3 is CASSVSYEQYF. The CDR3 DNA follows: TGTGCCAGCAGTGTCTCCTACGAGCAGTACTTC.

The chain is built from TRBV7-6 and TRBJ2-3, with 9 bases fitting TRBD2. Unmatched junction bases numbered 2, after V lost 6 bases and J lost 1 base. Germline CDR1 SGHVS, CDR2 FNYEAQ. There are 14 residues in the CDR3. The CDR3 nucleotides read TGTGCCAGCAGTCCTAGCGGGGGCACAGATACGCAGTATTTT. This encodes CASSPSGGTDTQYF.